This TCR beta chain was sequenced in a study of CD8+CD57+ T cells in acquired aplastic anemia. Germline CDR1 and CDR2: DFQATT and SNEGSKA (reference sequence). CDR3 length equals 15 residues. The J segment lost 6 bases and the V segment lost 0 bases, leaving 9 bases of the junction unmatched. Patients chosen for sequencing had CD8+CD57+ cells that had expanded, as shown by flow cytometry. No therapy had been given to the patients at the time of blood sampling. Genomic DNA, serving as template, underwent TCR beta VDJ and CDR3 profiling. In TCRdb, the reads were re-called with MiXCR into one record per CDR3 protein. The sample shows roughly 170,000 distinct CDR3 sequences, almost 50% of them seen only once. This clonotype was found many times.

This chain links TRBV20-1 with TRBJ2-5, with 8 bases identical to TRBD2. The sequencing input was sorted CD4+, CD8+, or CD8+CD57+ T cells (not recorded which) from PBMCs. The receptor's source is a human donor with aplastic anemia. The CDR3 DNA sequence: TGCAGTGCTAGAGAGCCCGGGGGGGGCGGGAAGACCCAGTACTTC. Its protein product is CSAREPGGGGKTQYF.